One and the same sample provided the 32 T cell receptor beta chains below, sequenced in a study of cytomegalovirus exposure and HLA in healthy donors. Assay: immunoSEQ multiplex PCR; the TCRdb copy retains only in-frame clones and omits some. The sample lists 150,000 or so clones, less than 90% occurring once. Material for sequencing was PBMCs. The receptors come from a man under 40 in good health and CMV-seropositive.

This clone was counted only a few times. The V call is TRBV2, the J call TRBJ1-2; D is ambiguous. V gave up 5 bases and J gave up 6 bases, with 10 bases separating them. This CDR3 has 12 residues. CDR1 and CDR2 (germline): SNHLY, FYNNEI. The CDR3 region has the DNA TGTGCCAGCAGTAGTGACATACATGGCTACACCTTC. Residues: CASSSDIHGYTF.

The CDR3 DNA reads as TGTGCCAGCAGCTTAACAGGACTACCCAATGAGCAGTTCTTC. Translation gives CASSLTGLPNEQFF. The chain links TRBV7-3 to TRBJ2-1; a weak D match, TRBD2 (6 bases). The CDR3 is made up of 14 amino acids. Germline V lookup: CDR1 SGHTA, CDR2 FQGTGA. V gave up 0 bases and J gave up 6 bases, with 9 bases separating them. The whole variable domain, remainder taken from reference TRBV7-3 and TRBJ2-1, is GAGVSQTPSNKVTEKGKYVELRCDPISGHTALYWYRQSLGQGPEFLIYFQGTGAADDSGLPNDRFFAVRPEGSVSTLKIQRTERGDSAVYLCASSLTGLPNEQFFGPGTRLTVL.

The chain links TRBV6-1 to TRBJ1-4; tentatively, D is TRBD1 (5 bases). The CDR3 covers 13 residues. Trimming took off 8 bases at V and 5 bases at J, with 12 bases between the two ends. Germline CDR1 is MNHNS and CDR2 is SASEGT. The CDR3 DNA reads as TGTGCCAGCCGAGTTGGGGGGAATGAAAAACTGTTTTTT. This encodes CASRVGGNEKLFF.

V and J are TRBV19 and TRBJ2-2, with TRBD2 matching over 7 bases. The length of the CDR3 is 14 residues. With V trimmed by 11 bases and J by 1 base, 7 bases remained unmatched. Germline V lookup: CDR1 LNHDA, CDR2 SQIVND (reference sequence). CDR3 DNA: TGTGCCCTCGGCGGGGGAGGGAACACCGGGGAGCTGTTTTTT. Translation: CALGGGGNTGELFF.

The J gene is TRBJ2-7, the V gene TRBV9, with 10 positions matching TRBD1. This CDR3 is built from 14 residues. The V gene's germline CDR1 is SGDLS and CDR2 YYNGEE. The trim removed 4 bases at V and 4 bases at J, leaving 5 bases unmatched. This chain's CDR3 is CASSPGTGAYEQYF. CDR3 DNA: TGTGCCAGCAGCCCTGGGACAGGGGCGTACGAGCAGTACTTC. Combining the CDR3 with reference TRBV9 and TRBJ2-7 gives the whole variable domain DSGVTQTPKHLITATGQRVTLRCSPRSGDLSVYWYQQSLDQGLQFLIQYYNGEERAKGNILERFSAQQFPDLHSELNLSSLELGDSALYFCASSPGTGAYEQYFGPGTRLTVT.

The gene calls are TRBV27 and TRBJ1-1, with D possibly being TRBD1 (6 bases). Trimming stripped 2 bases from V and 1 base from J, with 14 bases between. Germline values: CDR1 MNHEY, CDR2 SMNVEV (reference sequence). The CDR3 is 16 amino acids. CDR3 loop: CASSLGTGTQNTEAFF. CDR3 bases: TGTGCCAGCAGTTTAGGAACCGGGACACAGAACACTGAAGCTTTCTTT.

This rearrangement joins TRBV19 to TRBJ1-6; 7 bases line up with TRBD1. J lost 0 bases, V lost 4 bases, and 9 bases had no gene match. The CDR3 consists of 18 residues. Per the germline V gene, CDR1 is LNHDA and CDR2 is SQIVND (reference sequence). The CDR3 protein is CASSTPTGTSSYNSPLHF. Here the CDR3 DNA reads TGTGCCAGTAGTACGCCGACAGGGACAAGCTCCTATAATTCACCCCTCCACTTT.

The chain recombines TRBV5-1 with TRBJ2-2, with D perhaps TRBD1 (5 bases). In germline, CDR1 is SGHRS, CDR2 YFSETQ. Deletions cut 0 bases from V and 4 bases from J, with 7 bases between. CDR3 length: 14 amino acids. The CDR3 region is CASSLGQRTGELFF. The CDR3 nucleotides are TGCGCCAGCAGCTTGGGACAGCGCACCGGGGAGCTGTTTTTT.

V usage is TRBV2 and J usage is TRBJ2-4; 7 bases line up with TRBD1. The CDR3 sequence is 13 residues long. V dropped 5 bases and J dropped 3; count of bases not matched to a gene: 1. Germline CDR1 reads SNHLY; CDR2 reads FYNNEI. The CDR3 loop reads CASSRGLKNIQYF. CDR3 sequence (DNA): TGTGCCAGCAGTAGGGGGCTCAAAAACATTCAGTACTTC.

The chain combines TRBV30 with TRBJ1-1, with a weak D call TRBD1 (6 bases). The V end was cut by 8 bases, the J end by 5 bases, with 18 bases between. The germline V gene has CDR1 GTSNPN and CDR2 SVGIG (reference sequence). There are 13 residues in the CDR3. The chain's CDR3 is CAANRGAGTEAFF. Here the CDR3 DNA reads TGTGCCGCCAACCGGGGGGCAGGAACTGAAGCTTTCTTT.

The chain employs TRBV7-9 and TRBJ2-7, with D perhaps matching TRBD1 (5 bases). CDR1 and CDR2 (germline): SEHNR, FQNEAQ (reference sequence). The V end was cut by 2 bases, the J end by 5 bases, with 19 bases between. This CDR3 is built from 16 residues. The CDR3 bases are TGTGCCAGCAGCTTACGACAGATAGGCGTTCTCGACGAGCAGTACTTC. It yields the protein CASSLRQIGVLDEQYF.

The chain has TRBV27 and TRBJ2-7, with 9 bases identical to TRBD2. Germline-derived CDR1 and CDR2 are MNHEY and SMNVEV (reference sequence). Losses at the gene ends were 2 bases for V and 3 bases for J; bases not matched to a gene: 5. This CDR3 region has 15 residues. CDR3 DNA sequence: TGTGCCAGCAGTTTACGGGCGGGGGGGGACTACGAGCAGTACTTC. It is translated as CASSLRAGGDYEQYF.

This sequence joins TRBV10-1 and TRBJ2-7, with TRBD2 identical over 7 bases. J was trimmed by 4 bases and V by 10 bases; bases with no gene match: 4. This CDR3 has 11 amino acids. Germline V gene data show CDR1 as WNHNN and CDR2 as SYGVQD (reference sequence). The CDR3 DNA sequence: TGCGCCAAAACGGGGGGATACGAGCAGTACTTC. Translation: CAKTGGYEQYF.

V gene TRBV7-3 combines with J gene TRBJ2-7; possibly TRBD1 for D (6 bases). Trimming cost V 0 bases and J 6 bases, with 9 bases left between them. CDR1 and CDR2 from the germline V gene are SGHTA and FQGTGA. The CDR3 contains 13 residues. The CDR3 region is CASSLTNRAEQYF. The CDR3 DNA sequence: TGTGCCAGCAGCTTAACGAACAGGGCCGAGCAGTACTTC.

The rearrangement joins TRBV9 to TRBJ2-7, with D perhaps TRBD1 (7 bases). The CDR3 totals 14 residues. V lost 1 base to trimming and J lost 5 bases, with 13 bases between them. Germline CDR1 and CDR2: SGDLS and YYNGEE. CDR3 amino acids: CASSVSGGGDEQYF. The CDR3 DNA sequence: TGTGCCAGCAGCGTATCAGGGGGAGGCGACGAGCAGTACTTC.

The CDR3: CAISELAGDNEQFF. CDR3 sequence (DNA): TGTGCCATCAGTGAACTAGCGGGGGACAATGAGCAGTTCTTC. This chain uses TRBV10-3 with TRBJ2-1; 11 bases agree with TRBD2. The trim removed 3 bases at V and 5 bases at J, leaving 0 bases unmatched. The V gene's germline CDR1 is ENHRY and CDR2 SYGVKD. This CDR3 is built from 14 residues.

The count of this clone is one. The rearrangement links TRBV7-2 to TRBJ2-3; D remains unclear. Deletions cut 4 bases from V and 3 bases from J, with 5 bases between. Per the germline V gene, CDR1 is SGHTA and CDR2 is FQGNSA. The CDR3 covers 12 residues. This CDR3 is CASSSQTDTQYF. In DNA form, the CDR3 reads TGTGCCAGCAGCTCCCAGACAGATACGCAGTATTTT.

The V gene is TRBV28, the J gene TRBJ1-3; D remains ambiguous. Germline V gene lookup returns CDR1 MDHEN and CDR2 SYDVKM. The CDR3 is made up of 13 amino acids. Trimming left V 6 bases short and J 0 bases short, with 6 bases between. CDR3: CASRQNSGNTIYF. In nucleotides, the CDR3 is TGTGCCAGCAGACAGAACTCTGGAAACACCATATATTTT.

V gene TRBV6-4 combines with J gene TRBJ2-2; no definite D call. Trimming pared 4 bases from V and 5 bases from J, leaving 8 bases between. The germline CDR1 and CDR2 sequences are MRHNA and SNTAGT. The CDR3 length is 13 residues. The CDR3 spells CASSGQRTGELFF. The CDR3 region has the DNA TGTGCCAGCAGTGGTCAGCGTACCGGGGAGCTGTTTTTT.

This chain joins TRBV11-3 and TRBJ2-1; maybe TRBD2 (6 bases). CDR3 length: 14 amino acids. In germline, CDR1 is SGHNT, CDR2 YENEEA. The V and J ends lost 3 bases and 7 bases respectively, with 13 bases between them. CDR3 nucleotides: TGTGCCAGCAGCTTCCGACTAGTTTTTAATGAGCAGTTCTTC. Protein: CASSFRLVFNEQFF.

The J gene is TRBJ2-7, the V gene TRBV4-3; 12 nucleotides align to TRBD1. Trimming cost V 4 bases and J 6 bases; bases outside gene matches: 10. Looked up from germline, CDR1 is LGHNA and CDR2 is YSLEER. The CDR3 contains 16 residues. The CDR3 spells CASSPRFGTGGPEQYF. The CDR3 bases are TGCGCCAGCAGCCCCCGGTTCGGGACAGGGGGCCCCGAGCAGTACTTC.

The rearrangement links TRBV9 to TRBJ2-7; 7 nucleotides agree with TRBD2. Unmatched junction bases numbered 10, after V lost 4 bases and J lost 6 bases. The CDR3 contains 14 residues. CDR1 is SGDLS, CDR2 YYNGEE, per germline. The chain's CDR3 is CASSLRLAVGEQYF. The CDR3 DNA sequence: TGTGCCAGCAGCCTCCGACTAGCAGTGGGCGAGCAGTACTTC.

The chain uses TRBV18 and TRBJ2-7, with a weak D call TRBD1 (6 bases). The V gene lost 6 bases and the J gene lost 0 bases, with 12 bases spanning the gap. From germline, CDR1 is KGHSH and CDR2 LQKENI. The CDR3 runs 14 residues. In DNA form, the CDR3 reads TGTGCCAGCTCCCGACAGGATACCTCCTACGAGCAGTACTTC. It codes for CASSRQDTSYEQYF.

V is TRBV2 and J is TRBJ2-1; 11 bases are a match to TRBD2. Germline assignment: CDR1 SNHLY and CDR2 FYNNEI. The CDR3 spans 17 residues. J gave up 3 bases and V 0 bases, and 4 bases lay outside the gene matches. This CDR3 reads CASSEALTSGDYNEQFF. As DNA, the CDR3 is TGTGCCAGCAGTGAAGCGCTGACTAGCGGGGACTACAATGAGCAGTTCTTC. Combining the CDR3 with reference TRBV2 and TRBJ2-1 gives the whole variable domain EPEVTQTPSHQVTQMGQEVILRCVPISNHLYFYWYRQILGQKVEFLVSFYNNEISEKSEIFDDQFSVERPDGSNFTLKIRSTKLEDSAMYFCASSEALTSGDYNEQFFGPGTRLTVL.

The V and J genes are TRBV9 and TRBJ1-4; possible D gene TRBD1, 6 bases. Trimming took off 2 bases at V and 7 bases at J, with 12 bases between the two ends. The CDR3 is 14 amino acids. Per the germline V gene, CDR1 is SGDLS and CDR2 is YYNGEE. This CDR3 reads CASSVGGASEKLFF. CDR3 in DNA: TGTGCCAGCAGCGTTGGGGGCGCGAGTGAAAAACTGTTTTTT.

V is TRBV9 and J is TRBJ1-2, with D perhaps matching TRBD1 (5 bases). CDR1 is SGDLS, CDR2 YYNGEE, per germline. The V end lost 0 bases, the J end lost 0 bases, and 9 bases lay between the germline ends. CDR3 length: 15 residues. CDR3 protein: CASSVEDNANYGYTF. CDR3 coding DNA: TGTGCCAGCAGCGTAGAGGACAACGCTAACTATGGCTACACCTTC.

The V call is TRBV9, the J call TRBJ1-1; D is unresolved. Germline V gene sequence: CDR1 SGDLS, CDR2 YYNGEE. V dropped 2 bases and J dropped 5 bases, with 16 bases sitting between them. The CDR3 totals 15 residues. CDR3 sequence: CASSVDGRGGTEAFF. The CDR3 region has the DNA TGTGCCAGCAGCGTCGATGGAAGAGGTGGGACTGAAGCTTTCTTT.

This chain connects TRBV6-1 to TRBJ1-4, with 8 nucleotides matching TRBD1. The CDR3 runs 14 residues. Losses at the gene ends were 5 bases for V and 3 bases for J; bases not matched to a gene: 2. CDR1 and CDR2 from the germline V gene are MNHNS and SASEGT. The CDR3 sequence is CASSSRGPNEKLFF. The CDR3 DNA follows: TGTGCCAGCAGTTCCAGGGGGCCTAATGAAAAACTGTTTTTT.

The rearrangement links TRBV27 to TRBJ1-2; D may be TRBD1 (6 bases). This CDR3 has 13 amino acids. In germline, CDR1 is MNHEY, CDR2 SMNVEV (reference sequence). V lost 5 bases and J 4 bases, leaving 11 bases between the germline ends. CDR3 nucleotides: TGTGCCAGCAGTCCGACAGGAGTCTATGGCTACACCTTC. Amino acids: CASSPTGVYGYTF.

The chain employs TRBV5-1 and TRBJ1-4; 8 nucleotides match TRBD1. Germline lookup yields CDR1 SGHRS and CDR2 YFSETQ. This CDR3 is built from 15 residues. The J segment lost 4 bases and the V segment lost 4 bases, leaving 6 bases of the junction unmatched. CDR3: CASSRGQVINEKLFF. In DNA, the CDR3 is TGCGCCAGCAGCAGGGGACAGGTGATTAATGAAAAACTGTTTTTT.

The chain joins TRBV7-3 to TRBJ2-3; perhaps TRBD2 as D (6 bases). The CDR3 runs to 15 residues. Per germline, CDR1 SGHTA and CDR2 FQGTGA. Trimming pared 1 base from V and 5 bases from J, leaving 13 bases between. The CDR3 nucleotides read TGTGCCAGCAGCTTAAACGGCGGGACGATAGATACGCAGTATTTT. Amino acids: CASSLNGGTIDTQYF.

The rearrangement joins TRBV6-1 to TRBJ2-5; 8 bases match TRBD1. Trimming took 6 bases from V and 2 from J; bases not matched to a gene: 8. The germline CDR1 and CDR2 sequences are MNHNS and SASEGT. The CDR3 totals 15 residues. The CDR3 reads CASRTSGGRQETQYF. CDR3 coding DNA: TGTGCCAGCAGGACCTCAGGGGGCAGGCAAGAGACCCAGTACTTC.